This T cell receptor beta chain was sequenced during a study of a mutant IDH1 vaccine in newly diagnosed glioma. On the study more broadly: Vaccination was launched 4-6 weeks after radiotherapy alone, or with temozolomide cycles. Among treated patients, around 62% were male and roughly 40% female, and mean age was around 40 years. Radiotherapy, temozolomide, or both had been given previously, and both were given to most. Broader study findings: Changes to the top peripheral T cell clonotypes appeared unrelated to pseudoprogression.

This sample's time point: week 23, last vaccination. Vaccination used 300 ug of mutant IDH1 20-mer peptide per dose, with topical imiquimod. V was pared by 1 base and J by 5 bases, with 5 bases between. The CDR3 loop spans 12 amino acids. In germline, CDR1 is SGHDN, CDR2 FVKESK. This clone was counted once. The antigen remains unidentified. Assay: immunoSEQ multiplex PCR; the TCRdb copy retains only in-frame clones and omits some. This table has around 28,000 clones, roughly 80% appearing once. This TCR was recovered from a woman in her twenties or thirties with glioma. The sample consisted of PBMCs, taken from a glioma patient whose treatment included an IDH1 peptide vaccine. J is TRBJ2-5 and V is TRBV14; D remains ambiguous. CDR3 loop: CASSQVRETQYF. CDR3 bases: TGTGCCAGCAGCCAAGTGAGGGAGACCCAGTACTTC. The full variable domain, its missing parts supplied by reference TRBV14 and TRBJ2-5, is EAGVTQFPSHSVIEKGQTVTLRCDPISGHDNLYWYRRVMGKEIKFLLHFVKESKQDESGMPNNRFLAERTGGTYSTLKVQPAELEDSGVYFCASSQVRETQYFGPGTRLLVL.